These T cell receptor beta chains were read from a single sample in a study of CD8 T cells in ankylosing spondylitis. Via MiXCR, TCRdb re-called the 5' RACE reads, giving one row per CDR3 protein. The sample shows some 200,000 distinct CDR3 sequences, 9.5% to 15% of them seen only once. The sequencing input was blood, either unsorted or a sorted T cell fraction (not recorded which). The receptors were gathered from a male donor with ankylosing spondylitis or in good health (not recorded which). The CDR3 runs from the conserved cysteine through the conserved F or W. Each record gives: clone size, D gene, V gene, J gene, CDR3 DNA, CDR3 protein. D genes are given only for firm matches. Not every row has a clone size; where given, it reads once, few, many or a size class.

clone_size: NA; d_call: NA; v_call: TRBV20-1; j_call: TRBJ2-2; cdr3_nt: TGCAGTGCTAGAGATCGGGGAGCGAACACCGGGGAGCTGTTTTTT; cdr3_aa: CSARDRGANTGELFF
clone_size: few; d_call: NA; v_call: TRBV7-9; j_call: TRBJ2-1; cdr3_nt: TGTGCCAGCAGCCAGGGGAATTCGTATGAGCAGTTCTTC; cdr3_aa: CASSQGNSYEQFF
clone_size: few; d_call: NA; v_call: TRBV5-1; j_call: TRBJ2-3; cdr3_nt: TGCGCCACCTTCCTAGCCTCGCATAGTACAGATACGCAGTATTTT; cdr3_aa: CATFLASHSTDTQYF
clone_size: NA; d_call: TRBD2; v_call: TRBV4-2; j_call: TRBJ2-3; cdr3_nt: TGTGCCAGCAGCCGGCCTAGCGGGAGGAATGGAAGCACAGATACGCAGTATTTT; cdr3_aa: CASSRPSGRNGSTDTQYF
clone_size: NA; d_call: TRBD2; v_call: TRBV5-1; j_call: TRBJ2-3; cdr3_nt: TGCGCCAGCAGCTTGGCCGGGCTAGCGGGGGCCACAGATACGCAGTATTTT; cdr3_aa: CASSLAGLAGATDTQYF
clone_size: few; d_call: NA; v_call: TRBV11-3; j_call: TRBJ2-1; cdr3_nt: TGTGCCAGCAGCTCCAGGACTATCAACAATGAGCAGTTCTTC; cdr3_aa: CASSSRTINNEQFF
clone_size: few; d_call: TRBD2; v_call: TRBV7-9; j_call: TRBJ2-7; cdr3_nt: TGTGCCAGCAGCCTGGGGAGGGAGGGGACCTACGAGCAGTACTTC; cdr3_aa: CASSLGREGTYEQYF
clone_size: many; d_call: NA; v_call: TRBV4-1; j_call: TRBJ2-3; cdr3_nt: TGCGCCAGCAGCCGCGATCCCCCCCCAGTGACAGATACGCAGTATTTT; cdr3_aa: CASSRDPPPVTDTQYF
clone_size: few; d_call: TRBD1; v_call: TRBV27; j_call: TRBJ2-1; cdr3_nt: TGTGCCAGCAGTGCAGGGGGCAAACCATACAATGAGCAGTTCTTC; cdr3_aa: CASSAGGKPYNEQFF
clone_size: NA; d_call: TRBD1; v_call: TRBV7-9; j_call: TRBJ2-3; cdr3_nt: TGTGCCAGCAGCTCTGAGACAGGGAAAGATACGCAGTATTTT; cdr3_aa: CASSSETGKDTQYF
clone_size: NA; d_call: NA; v_call: TRBV3-1; j_call: TRBJ2-4; cdr3_nt: TGTGCCAGCAGCCAGGATTTCTTCGGAGGACCGCTAGCCAAAAACATTCAGTACTTC; cdr3_aa: CASSQDFFGGPLAKNIQYF
clone_size: NA; d_call: NA; v_call: TRBV12-3/TRBV12-4; j_call: TRBJ2-7; cdr3_nt: TGTGCCAGCAGTTTTGCGGTAGGGGACGTTAGTTTCGAGCAGTACTTC; cdr3_aa: CASSFAVGDVSFEQYF
clone_size: few; d_call: NA; v_call: TRBV12-3/TRBV12-4; j_call: TRBJ1-2; cdr3_nt: TGTGCCAGCAGTCCTGACAACTATGGCTACACCTTC; cdr3_aa: CASSPDNYGYTF
clone_size: NA; d_call: TRBD1; v_call: TRBV5-1; j_call: TRBJ2-7; cdr3_nt: TGCGCCAGCAGCTTGGACAGGGGATCTGCCTACGAGCAGTACTTC; cdr3_aa: CASSLDRGSAYEQYF
clone_size: many; d_call: NA; v_call: TRBV3-1; j_call: TRBJ1-2; cdr3_nt: TGTGCCAGCAGCCAAGATGGTAATGGCTACACCTTC; cdr3_aa: CASSQDGNGYTF
clone_size: few; d_call: NA; v_call: TRBV5-1; j_call: TRBJ2-2; cdr3_nt: TGCGCCAGCGGTCTCGTAAAAGGGGGAGACACCGGGGAGCTGTTTTTT; cdr3_aa: CASGLVKGGDTGELFF
clone_size: NA; d_call: TRBD1; v_call: TRBV12-3/TRBV12-4; j_call: TRBJ1-2; cdr3_nt: TGTGCCAGCAGCTACGGACAGGGGGCCGAAGTGTTTTATGGCTACACCTTC; cdr3_aa: CASSYGQGAEVFYGYTF
clone_size: few; d_call: NA; v_call: TRBV6-5; j_call: TRBJ2-3; cdr3_nt: TGTGCCAGCAGTTCCCTCCGGGACATTAGCACAGATACGCAGTATTTT; cdr3_aa: CASSSLRDISTDTQYF
clone_size: many; d_call: NA; v_call: TRBV12-3/TRBV12-4; j_call: TRBJ2-1; cdr3_nt: TGTGCCAGCAGTTTAGCGGGAGGTTCTGAGCAGTTCTTC; cdr3_aa: CASSLAGGSEQFF
clone_size: NA; d_call: NA; v_call: TRBV7-9; j_call: TRBJ2-3; cdr3_nt: TGTGCCAGCAGCTTAGCGCAGTTGAGCACAGATACGCAGTATTTT; cdr3_aa: CASSLAQLSTDTQYF
clone_size: NA; d_call: NA; v_call: TRBV11-3; j_call: TRBJ2-7; cdr3_nt: TGTGCCAGCCGGGGACCGTCGACCTACGAGCAGTACTTC; cdr3_aa: CASRGPSTYEQYF
clone_size: NA; d_call: NA; v_call: TRBV6-5; j_call: TRBJ2-7; cdr3_nt: TGTGCCAGCAGTCTCGGGATGGGCGAGCAGTACTTC; cdr3_aa: CASSLGMGEQYF
clone_size: few; d_call: NA; v_call: TRBV6-1; j_call: TRBJ1-1; cdr3_nt: TGTGCCAGCAGCGCCACGCCCCAGGGGATGGAAGCTTTCTTT; cdr3_aa: CASSATPQGMEAFF
clone_size: NA; d_call: TRBD2; v_call: TRBV14; j_call: TRBJ2-3; cdr3_nt: TGTGCCAGCAGCCAAACGGGCGGGGGGCCGGCAGATACGCAGTATTTT; cdr3_aa: CASSQTGGGPADTQYF
clone_size: NA; d_call: NA; v_call: TRBV12-3/TRBV12-4; j_call: TRBJ2-7; cdr3_nt: TGTGCCAGCCGCTTCGCAGGAGCCTACGAGCAGTACTTC; cdr3_aa: CASRFAGAYEQYF
clone_size: NA; d_call: NA; v_call: TRBV27; j_call: TRBJ1-1; cdr3_nt: TGTGCCAGCAGCTGGACTACTACCGCTGAAGCTTTCTTT; cdr3_aa: CASSWTTTAEAFF
clone_size: NA; d_call: NA; v_call: TRBV6-1; j_call: TRBJ2-3; cdr3_nt: TGTGCCAGCAGCCTCCGGGCCCCGACTCCAGATACGCAGTATTTT; cdr3_aa: CASSLRAPTPDTQYF
clone_size: many; d_call: NA; v_call: TRBV5-1; j_call: TRBJ1-2; cdr3_nt: TGCGCCAGCAGCATGGGGCAGGGAAAGAGTGGCTACACCTTC; cdr3_aa: CASSMGQGKSGYTF
clone_size: few; d_call: NA; v_call: TRBV30; j_call: TRBJ2-1; cdr3_nt: TGTGCCGGTACAGATTACAATGAGCAGTTCTTC; cdr3_aa: CAGTDYNEQFF
clone_size: many; d_call: TRBD2; v_call: TRBV12-3/TRBV12-4; j_call: TRBJ2-3; cdr3_nt: TGTGCCAGCAGCTTGACTAGCGGGGTAGATACGCAGTATTTT; cdr3_aa: CASSLTSGVDTQYF
clone_size: few; d_call: NA; v_call: TRBV24-1; j_call: TRBJ1-1; cdr3_nt: TGTGCCACCAGTGTACGGGAATTGAACACTGAAGCTTTCTTT; cdr3_aa: CATSVRELNTEAFF
clone_size: NA; d_call: NA; v_call: TRBV6-5; j_call: TRBJ1-2; cdr3_nt: TGTGCCAGCAGTTACTCGGGAGGGGCGGAGGGCTACACCTTC; cdr3_aa: CASSYSGGAEGYTF
clone_size: NA; d_call: NA; v_call: TRBV11-3; j_call: TRBJ2-2; cdr3_nt: TGTGCCAGCAGCTTAGATGGTCCGATTAGCTCGACCGGGGAGCTGTTTTTT; cdr3_aa: CASSLDGPISSTGELFF
clone_size: few; d_call: TRBD1; v_call: TRBV12-3/TRBV12-4; j_call: TRBJ1-3; cdr3_nt: TGTGCCAGCAAGACAGGGATCTCTGGAAACACCATATATTTT; cdr3_aa: CASKTGISGNTIYF
clone_size: NA; d_call: NA; v_call: TRBV27; j_call: TRBJ1-1; cdr3_nt: TGTGCCAGCAGTTCCTACCCTACTTGGGCTGGGAGCACTGAAGCTTTCTTT; cdr3_aa: CASSSYPTWAGSTEAFF
clone_size: NA; d_call: NA; v_call: TRBV2; j_call: TRBJ1-1; cdr3_nt: TGTGCCAGCAGTGAAAGGGTAGACCTCGAAGCTTTCTTT; cdr3_aa: CASSERVDLEAFF
clone_size: many; d_call: NA; v_call: TRBV7-9; j_call: TRBJ1-1; cdr3_nt: TGTGCCAGCAGCCTCCTAGGTTGGAGGGAGAACACTGAAGCTTTCTTT; cdr3_aa: CASSLLGWRENTEAFF
clone_size: many; d_call: TRBD2; v_call: TRBV5-1; j_call: TRBJ2-1; cdr3_nt: TGCGCCAGTACGACTAGCGCGCTGTCCTACAATGAGCAGTTCTTC; cdr3_aa: CASTTSALSYNEQFF